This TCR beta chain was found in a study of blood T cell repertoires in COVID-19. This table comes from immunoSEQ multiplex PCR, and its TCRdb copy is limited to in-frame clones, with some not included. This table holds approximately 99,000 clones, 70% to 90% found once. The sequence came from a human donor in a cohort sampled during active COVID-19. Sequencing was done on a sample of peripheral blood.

The CDR3 reads CASSPGGQGTSPLHF. CDR3 nucleotides: TGCGCCAGCAGCCCAGGAGGACAGGGGACTTCACCCCTCCACTTT. The chain has TRBV5-1 and TRBJ1-6; 9 nucleotides match TRBD1. With V trimmed by 4 bases and J by 9 bases, 8 bases remained unmatched. The germline gives CDR1 SGHRS, CDR2 YFSETQ. The CDR3 is 15 amino acids.